The 20 T cell receptor beta chains presented below share a single source sample, sequenced in a study of blood T cells in healthy people across ages (dated by TCRdb to between 2014 and 2017). Libraries were constructed by 5' RACE. Sequencing was carried out with an Illumina HiSeq 2500. The second PCR ran for roughly 7 to 11 cycles and used a J-beta primer mix along with a sample-barcoded 5' primer. Starting from the raw public reads, TCRdb applied fastp trimming at Q25, assembled clones with MiXCR and retained in-frame beta chains. Merged by CDR3 protein, the rows form single entries marked with the most common genes and DNA. The sample table contains about 1.6 million distinct CDR3 sequences; only one count was recorded for roughly a third of them. About 11% of the sample is in the top ten clones. The specimen sequenced was blood. All receptors come from a woman aged 30 to 39 in good health.

This clonotype has ten or more counts. The chain employs TRBV7-2 and TRBJ2-7, with 7 bases identical to TRBD2. Germline values: CDR1 SGHTA, CDR2 FQGNSA. V gave up 3 bases and J gave up 0 bases; unmatched junction bases: 5. The CDR3 is 15 residues long. CDR3 coding DNA: TGTGCCAGCAGCTTTGTGCGGGGGAGCTCCTACGAGCAGTACTTC. Translation gives CASSFVRGSSYEQYF. Full variable domain (outside the CDR3, taken from reference TRBV7-2 and TRBJ2-7): GAGVSQSPSNKVTEKGKDVELRCDPISGHTALYWYRQSLGQGLEFLIYFQGNSAPDKSGLPSDRFSAERTGGSVSTLTIQRTQQEDSAVYLCASSFVRGSSYEQYFGPGTRLTVT.

CDR3 in DNA: TGTGCCAGCAGTCCCACCCCAGCGGGAGGAGTGGGCGAGCAGTACTTC. This gives the protein CASSPTPAGGVGEQYF. The chain recombines TRBV27 with TRBJ2-4, with 9 bases matching TRBD2. The J call may be incorrect, as the DNA end agrees better with TRBJ2-7. Germline V CDR1 and CDR2: MNHEY, SMNVEV (reference sequence). This CDR3 has 16 amino acids.

The V and J genes are TRBV4-1 and TRBJ2-7, with D uncertain. Germline CDR1 MGHRA, CDR2 YSYEKL. Trimming cost V 2 bases and J 0 bases, with 11 bases left between them. This CDR3 has 15 amino acids. The CDR3 DNA reads as TGCGCCAGCAGCCAACTCCAGACGAGCTCCTACGAGCAGTACTTC. Its protein product is CASSQLQTSSYEQYF.

This clonotype occurred many times. The chain is built from TRBV4-1 and TRBJ1-2; 8 bases line up with TRBD1. CDR3 length equals 16 residues. The germline CDR1 and CDR2 sequences are MGHRA and YSYEKL. Trimming at V came to 0 bases and at J to 5 bases, leaving 8 bases not matched to a gene. This chain's CDR3 is CASSQEATGVWYGYTF. Written as DNA, the CDR3 is TGCGCCAGCAGCCAAGAGGCGACAGGGGTTTGGTATGGCTACACCTTC.

The chain has TRBV11-2 and TRBJ2-5; TRBD2 matches at 14 bases. The CDR3 has 18 amino acids. The ends lost 3 bases at V and 1 base at J; junction bases unmatched: 7. Germline V gives CDR1 SGHAT, CDR2 FQNNGV. CDR3 bases: TGTGCCAGCAGCTTCGGGACTAGCGGGAGATTGGTCCAAGAGACCCAGTACTTC. It encodes CASSFGTSGRLVQETQYF.

This chain uses TRBV7-2 with TRBJ1-1, with D unclear. The CDR3 sequence is 15 residues long. V lost 2 bases to trimming and J lost 3 bases, with 13 bases between them. The germline CDR1 and CDR2 sequences are SGHTA and FQGNSA. The CDR3 spells CTSSLYQETYTEAFF. CDR3 in DNA: TGTACCAGCAGCTTATACCAGGAGACATACACTGAAGCTTTCTTT.

This chain connects TRBV13 to TRBJ1-1, with 10 bases aligning to TRBD1. Germline V gene sequence: CDR1 PRHDT, CDR2 FYEKMQ (reference sequence). The V and J ends lost 4 bases and 0 bases, in that order; junction bases with no gene match: 11. This CDR3 has 18 residues. Here the CDR3 DNA reads TGTGCCAGCAGCTCAATCCGGGACAGGGGCTCCATGAACACTGAAGCTTTCTTT. Protein product: CASSSIRDRGSMNTEAFF.

The J gene is TRBJ2-1, the V gene TRBV10-2, with no clear D. V shed 1 base and J shed 5 bases, with 12 bases lying between them. This CDR3 is 15 amino acids long. CDR1 is WSHSY and CDR2 is SAAADI in the germline V gene. This CDR3 is CASSEWGGNHNEQFF. The CDR3 DNA sequence: TGCGCCAGCAGTGAGTGGGGTGGGAACCACAATGAGCAGTTCTTC.

This clonotype was counted between two and nine times. The J gene is TRBJ1-1, the V gene TRBV10-2, with 8 nucleotides matching TRBD1. CDR1 is WSHSY, CDR2 SAAADI, per germline. Trimming at V came to 10 bases and at J to 4 bases, leaving 17 bases not matched to a gene. This CDR3 contains 16 residues. CDR3 in amino acids: CATAMGQASLGTEAFF. Written as DNA, the CDR3 is TGCGCCACCGCGATGGGACAGGCTTCTCTAGGCACTGAAGCTTTCTTT.

The V call is TRBV12-5, the J call TRBJ2-4, with TRBD2 matching over 7 bases. Germline CDR1 LGHNT, CDR2 FRNRAP. The CDR3 loop spans 17 amino acids. The V and J ends lost 6 bases and 2 bases, in that order; junction bases with no gene match: 13. The CDR3 nucleotides are TGTGCTAGTGGCGATCCTCCACGCGGGAGTCCCAAAAACATTCAGTACTTC. Its protein product is CASGDPPRGSPKNIQYF.

CDR3 loop: CASSEEGQGTYEQYF. Here the CDR3 DNA reads TGTGCCAGCAGTGAGGAGGGACAGGGAACCTACGAGCAGTACTTC. V usage is TRBV2 and J usage is TRBJ2-4; 9 bases fit TRBD1. The J call could be wrong; TRBJ2-7 is a better fit for the DNA end. CDR3 size: 15 residues. From germline, CDR1 is SNHLY and CDR2 FYNNEI.

This clonotype was seen more than once but under ten times. The CDR3 spells CASSLFSGGPGPYNEQFF. The CDR3 DNA sequence: TGTGCCAGCAGCTTATTTAGCGGGGGGCCGGGGCCCTACAATGAGCAGTTCTTC. V is TRBV7-2 and J is TRBJ2-1, with TRBD2 identical over 10 bases. J was trimmed by 2 bases and V by 2 bases; bases with no gene match: 9. Germline V lookup: CDR1 SGHTA, CDR2 FQGNSA. The CDR3 sequence is 18 residues long.

The rearrangement uses TRBV6-5 and TRBJ1-5; 7 nucleotides line up with TRBD1. The CDR3 loop spans 15 amino acids. Per the germline V gene, CDR1 is MNHEY and CDR2 is SVGAGI. Trimming took 4 bases from V and 4 from J; bases not matched to a gene: 7. The CDR3 nucleotides read TGTGCCAGCAGTTCCCATACAGGGGTGAATCAGCCCCAGCATTTT. Its protein product is CASSSHTGVNQPQHF.

The chain recombines TRBV6-1 with TRBJ2-5, with 9 nucleotides matching TRBD2. The CDR3 runs to 16 residues. Germline CDR1 reads MNHNS; CDR2 reads SASEGT. J was trimmed by 5 bases and V by 4 bases; bases with no gene match: 11. The CDR3, as DNA: TGTGCCAGCAGTGGGCGACTAGCGGAAACCCTTGAGACCCAGTACTTC. Protein sequence: CASSGRLAETLETQYF.

The chain employs TRBV19 and TRBJ2-4; TRBD2 matches 7 bases. V dropped 3 bases and J dropped 5; count of bases not matched to a gene: 4. The CDR3 totals 14 residues. CDR1 LNHDA and CDR2 SQIVND come from the germline V gene (reference sequence). The CDR3 loop is CASSMMGGENIQYF. The DNA for the CDR3 is TGTGCCAGTAGTATGATGGGGGGGGAAAACATTCAGTACTTC. Supplemented by reference TRBV19 and TRBJ2-4, the full variable domain reads DGGITQSPKYLFRKEGQNVTLSCEQNLNHDAMYWYRQDPGQGLRLIYYSQIVNDFQKGDIAEGYSVSREKKESFPLTVTSAQKNPTAFYLCASSMMGGENIQYFGAGTRLSVL.

Regarding this clonotype: Its ends do not fully match the called genes, so a read error is possible. The CDR3 nucleotides are TGTGCCAGCAGTTTATCCCGCCCCTACGATGAGCAGTTCTTC. Its translation: CASSLSRPYDEQFF. The V gene is TRBV12-3 or TRBV12-4, the J gene TRBJ2-1; D unclear. The CDR3 is 14 amino acids.

The chain employs TRBV6-6 and TRBJ2-1, with 7 bases aligning to TRBD2. The CDR3 extends over 17 amino acids. Germline values: CDR1 MNHNY, CDR2 SVGAGI (reference sequence). With 6 bases clipped from V and 7 bases from J, the junction kept 18 bases outside the gene matches. CDR3 sequence (DNA): TGTGCCAGCAGGCCCCGATTGGGAGCGAGCGGGAAAAATGAGCAGTTCTTC. Its protein product is CASRPRLGASGKNEQFF.

This clonotype showed up many times. The V call is TRBV29-1, the J call TRBJ2-5, with D uncertain. The V and J ends lost 3 bases and 4 bases respectively, with 9 bases between them. Germline CDR1 SQVTM, CDR2 ANQGSEA. The CDR3 loop spans 12 amino acids. The CDR3 loop reads CSVDRQPETQYF. CDR3 sequence (DNA): TGCAGCGTTGATCGTCAGCCAGAGACCCAGTACTTC.

The J gene is TRBJ2-1, the V gene TRBV14; tentatively, D is TRBD1 (5 bases). The CDR3 runs to 15 residues. The germline CDR1 and CDR2 sequences are SGHDN and FVKESK. V lost 1 base and J lost 5, with 12 bases in between. CDR3 sequence: CASSQGGLLNNEQFF. The CDR3 DNA reads TGTGCCAGCAGCCAAGGGGGCCTTTTGAACAATGAGCAGTTCTTC.

The chain carries TRBV20-1 and TRBJ2-5; the match to TRBD2 covers 9 bases. Losses at the gene ends were 1 base for V and 4 bases for J; bases not matched to a gene: 7. The CDR3 is 15 residues long. The germline V gene encodes CDR1 DFQATT and CDR2 SNEGSKA (reference sequence). CDR3 nucleotides: TGCAGTGCTAGAGTTGTGCGGGGGGGACGAGAGACCCAGTACTTC. It specifies CSARVVRGGRETQYF.